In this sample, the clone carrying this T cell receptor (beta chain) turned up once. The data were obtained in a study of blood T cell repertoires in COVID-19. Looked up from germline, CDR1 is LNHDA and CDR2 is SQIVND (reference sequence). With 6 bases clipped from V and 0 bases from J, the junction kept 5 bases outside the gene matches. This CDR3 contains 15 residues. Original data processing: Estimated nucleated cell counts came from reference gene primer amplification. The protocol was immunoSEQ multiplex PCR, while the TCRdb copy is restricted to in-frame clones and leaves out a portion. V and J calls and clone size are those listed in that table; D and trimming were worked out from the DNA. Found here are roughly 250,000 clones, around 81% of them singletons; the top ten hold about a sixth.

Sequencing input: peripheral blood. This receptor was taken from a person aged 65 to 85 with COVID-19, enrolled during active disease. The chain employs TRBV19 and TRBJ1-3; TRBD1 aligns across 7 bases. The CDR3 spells CASSTDRNSGNTIYF. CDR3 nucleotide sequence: TGTGCCAGTAGCACGGACAGGAACTCTGGAAACACCATATATTTT.